This paragraph reports one TCR beta chain. Its antigen is still unknown. Qualities for individual bases were not recorded, and no much larger clone is one base off. Whole blood was collected in K2EDTA tubes by collaborating institutions according to the institutions' own protocols. For TCRbeta analysis, collaborators shipped samples in one of three forms: frozen whole blood, isolated PBMCs, or DNA extracted from either of those sample types. This specimen belongs to a study of blood T cell repertoires in COVID-19 (dated by TCRdb to about 2020). Study-level background: Samples from collaborators originated in the United States, Italy and Spain and spanned both the acute and convalescent phases of COVID-19. The prospective study material was composed of cDNA or gDNA derived from T cells, B-cell-depleted T cells, or PBMCs. Samples came from the ongoing ImmuneRACE study (first 160 participants) plus 1,254 subjects from 6 global collaborators. Nearly every sample came with metadata listing a de-identified subject ID, COVID-19 status, age in years and sex. Where available, HLA class I and class II types were obtained from metadata supplied by the sample provider rather than from assay-based typing. The dataset comprised deeply sampled blood TCRbeta repertoires from subjects exposed to, actively infected with, or recovered from COVID-19. The repertoires were released in a freely available public database meant as a resource for research on the immune response to SARS-CoV-2.

Study-wide conclusions, independent of this receptor: Clinical and demographic metadata were provided uncurated, with the amount varying by source and participant.

Trimming leaves V shorter by 6 bases and J shorter by 5 bases, with the junction holding 7 bases beyond the gene matches. There are 15 amino acids in the CDR3, from cysteine to phenylalanine inclusive. The only DNA kept is the CDR3, 45 bases in frame from the first base. The germline V gene (reference sequence) provides CDR1 SGHNT and CDR2 YYREEE. TCRbeta CDR3 regions were amplified from genomic DNA using the immunoSEQ Assay, a bias-controlled multiplex PCR. As for how the authors treated the data: Nucleated cell counts per sample were estimated from amplification of reference gene primers within the assay. To quantify the absolute abundance of each unique TCRbeta CDR3 rearrangement, sequence reads were collapsed and filtered. For each sample, productive Simpson clonality was calculated by taking the square root of Simpson's diversity index across productive rearrangements. Held by TCRdb, this immuneACCESS table contains in-frame sequences only and omits some clones. Under half of the omission traces to an unresolved V gene where checked; the cause of the rest is unknown. Clone size and the V and J calls come from that table; the DNA yielded D and trimming. A total of roughly 250,000 clones appear in this sample, more than 65% of them only once. The ten largest make up 4% of the sample.

The clonotype comes from a middle-aged woman with active or convalescent COVID-19. The chain employs TRBV5-4 and TRBJ2-3; 12 junctional bases match TRBD2. Input material: peripheral blood. The DNA reads as follows: TGTGCCAGCACCAAGACTAGCGGGGGAGAAGATACGCAGTATTTT. It translates as CASTKTSGGEDTQYF.